This entry lists 5 T cell receptor beta chains sequenced from one sample in a study of T cells after yellow fever vaccination. TCRdb reanalysed the 5' RACE reads using MiXCR and keeps one entry per CDR3 protein. The sample lists a few hundred thousand distinct CDR3 sequences, approximately 7% occurring once. Sequenced material: PBMCs, taken about 41 days after the first yellow fever vaccination. The receptor source for this set is a man aged 18 to 29 who received the YFV17D yellow fever vaccine.

This clonotype showed up just a few times. The rearrangement joins TRBV3-1 to TRBJ1-3; D is unresolved. The V end was cut by 2 bases, the J end by 4 bases, with 15 bases between. The germline CDR1 and CDR2 sequences are LGHDT and YNNKEL (reference sequence). The CDR3 has 16 residues. Here the CDR3 DNA reads TGTGCCAGCAGCCAATTTGTAACGGGATCCGGAAACACCATATATTTT. Protein sequence: CASSQFVTGSGNTIYF.

This clonotype occurred many times. The chain employs TRBV7-2 and TRBJ2-1; the D gene is possibly TRBD2 (7 bases). V dropped 3 bases and J dropped 4 bases, with 13 bases sitting between them. The germline V gene has CDR1 SGHTA and CDR2 FQGNSA. CDR3 length equals 15 residues. CDR3 nucleotide sequence: TGTGCCAGCAGCTTTGCGGGGGCCTATTACAATGAGCAGTTCTTC. Residues: CASSFAGAYYNEQFF.

The table lists this clonotype with many counts. V usage is TRBV28 and J usage is TRBJ1-2; D unclear. The ends were cut back, 7 bases at V and 4 bases at J, with 4 bases in the middle. The CDR3 spans 10 residues. Germline V CDR1 and CDR2: MDHEN, SYDVKM. CDR3: CASKGYGYTF. CDR3 nucleotides: TGTGCCAGCAAAGGCTATGGCTACACCTTC.

The chain carries TRBV7-9 and TRBJ2-1; 7 nucleotides line up with TRBD1. This CDR3 is 15 amino acids long. V was clipped by 5 bases and J by 6 bases; unmatched bases: 10. Germline V gives CDR1 SEHNR, CDR2 FQNEAQ (reference sequence). In nucleotides, the CDR3 is TGTGCCAGCAGCCTACTACGGGACAGCCCCAATGAGCAGTTCTTC. Protein product: CASSLLRDSPNEQFF. Together with reference TRBV7-9 and TRBJ2-1, the CDR3 gives the full variable domain: DTGVSQNPRHKITKRGQNVTFRCDPISEHNRLYWYRQTLGQGPEFLTYFQNEAQLEKSRLLSDRFSAERPKGSFSTLEIQRTEQGDSAMYLCASSLLRDSPNEQFFGPGTRLTVL.

This rearrangement joins TRBV6-5 to TRBJ1-4; D is unresolved. The CDR3 spans 17 residues. V was clipped by 2 bases and J by 10 bases, with 23 bases between them. CDR1 is MNHEY, CDR2 SVGAGI, per germline. The CDR3 loop is CASSYPNPLLDSGKLFF. CDR3 DNA sequence: TGTGCCAGCAGTTACCCTAATCCACTCCTAGACTCCGGAAAACTGTTTTTT.